A single sample is the source of the 20 T cell receptor beta chains below, sequenced in a study of beta chain features in type 1 diabetes (dated by TCRdb to 2016 to 2018). No antigen is known for these receptors. General conclusions and limits of the study: A moderate but significant shortening of TCRB CDR3 length was observed in type 1 diabetes patients in all four CD4+ subsets.

Libraries were built with the immunoSEQ multiplex PCR assay. The High Capacity cDNA Reverse Transcription Kit was used to reverse transcribe all of the isolated RNA, meaning that expressed TCRB transcripts were what got sequenced. TCRdb provides this immuneACCESS table in a form limited to in-frame rearrangements. Some clones are lacking; in checked studies, under half of them reflect an unresolved V gene, and why the rest are absent is not known. In this sample the table shows a few hundred thousand clones, 24% of which occur a single time. The top ten hold 0.012% of the sample. The sample was naive CD4+ T cells from blood. This sample's cell subset or site label indicates: true naive CD4+ T cells. The receptors come from a woman in her twenties or thirties with type 1 diabetes.

This clone was detected a few times. The gene calls are TRBV4-3 and TRBJ2-7; possibly TRBD1 for D (6 bases). Germline values: CDR1 LGHNA, CDR2 YSLEER. Trimming took 4 bases from V and 3 from J, leaving 13 bases between them. This CDR3 contains 14 residues. CDR3 in DNA: TGCGCCAGCAGCCCGGGACAATTAAGCTACGAGCAGTACTTC. This translates into CASSPGQLSYEQYF.

Note on this clone: This same CDR3 is encoded by further DNA sequences in the sample. This chain connects TRBV7-9 to TRBJ2-7, with TRBD2 as a possible D gene (5 bases). The CDR3 spans 14 residues. V was clipped by 6 bases and J by 0 bases, with 12 bases between them. Germline V lookup: CDR1 SEHNR, CDR2 FQNEAQ (reference sequence). CDR3 sequence: CASSSGSLSYEQYF. DNA of the CDR3: TGTGCCAGCAGTTCGGGGTCCCTCTCCTACGAGCAGTACTTC.

This chain connects TRBV4-2 to TRBJ2-2, with 7 positions matching TRBD2. V trimming: 1 base; J trimming: 5 bases; junction bases outside the gene matches: 4. CDR1 is LGHNA, CDR2 YNFKEQ, per germline. The CDR3 has 15 amino acids. CDR3 sequence (DNA): TGTGCCAGCAGCCAAGGGCGGGAGAGTACCGGGGAGCTGTTTTTT. Translation: CASSQGRESTGELFF.

The chain employs TRBV4-1 and TRBJ1-2, with D unclear. V shed 0 bases and J shed 4 bases, with 18 bases lying between them. From germline, CDR1 is MGHRA and CDR2 YSYEKL. The CDR3 covers 17 residues. DNA for the CDR3: TGCGCCAGCAGCCAAGATGAACGAGGCCGCTTTTCCTATGGCTACACCTTC. This codes for CASSQDERGRFSYGYTF.

This chain joins TRBV5-1 and TRBJ2-7, with no clear D. The V end lost 0 bases, the J end lost 5 bases, and 12 bases lay between the germline ends. The CDR3 covers 14 residues. CDR1 is SGHRS, CDR2 YFSETQ, per germline. The CDR3: CASSLGSGTHEQYF. The CDR3 DNA follows: TGCGCCAGCAGCTTGGGTTCAGGAACTCACGAGCAGTACTTC.

This clone was found a few times. The rearrangement joins TRBV5-1 to TRBJ2-1, with D possibly matching TRBD1 (5 bases). V was pared by 3 bases and J by 4 bases, with 14 bases between. The CDR3 is 15 amino acids. The V gene's germline CDR1 is SGHRS and CDR2 YFSETQ. This CDR3 is CASSSTGYGYNEQFF. CDR3 DNA: TGCGCCAGCAGCTCAACAGGTTATGGGTACAATGAGCAGTTCTTC.

The table lists this clone with a few counts. CDR3 protein: CSVEGRGNTEAFF. The CDR3 nucleotides are TGCAGCGTTGAGGGCAGGGGGAACACTGAAGCTTTCTTT. This rearrangement joins TRBV29-1 to TRBJ1-1; a possible D gene is TRBD1 (6 bases). Germline CDR1 is SQVTM and CDR2 is ANQGSEA. CDR3 length: 13 amino acids. Trimming stripped 3 bases from V and 1 base from J, with 9 bases between.

As concerns this clone: Other DNA sequences within the sample encode an identical CDR3. The chain carries TRBV7-3 and TRBJ2-1; D is possibly TRBD2 (5 bases). Germline loops: CDR1 SGHTA, CDR2 FQGTGA. This CDR3 region has 13 residues. The V gene lost 5 bases and the J gene lost 7 bases, with 12 bases spanning the gap. The CDR3 region has the DNA TGTGCCAGCAGCCCGAGCCGGGATAATGAGCAGTTCTTC. Protein sequence: CASSPSRDNEQFF.

This clone was detected only a few times. V is TRBV9 and J is TRBJ2-1, with TRBD1 matching 9 bases. V lost 0 bases, J lost 4 bases, and 8 bases stayed unmatched. Germline CDR1 is SGDLS and CDR2 is YYNGEE. This CDR3 comprises 17 residues. CDR3 nucleotides: TGTGCCAGCAGCGTAGCTGGAGGGACAGGGCGTTACAATGAGCAGTTCTTC. This codes for CASSVAGGTGRYNEQFF.

This clone was seen more than once but under ten times. The V call is TRBV4-1, the J call TRBJ1-2, with D unclear. CDR1 and CDR2 (germline): MGHRA, YSYEKL. Deletions cut 5 bases from V and 8 bases from J, with 15 bases between. The CDR3 sequence is 13 residues long. The CDR3 sequence: CASSGIGTRGYTF. CDR3 DNA: TGCGCCAGCAGCGGAATTGGTACCAGGGGCTACACCTTC.

This clone has just a few counts. The chain is built from TRBV30 and TRBJ1-2, with 8 bases matching TRBD1. The CDR3 is 11 amino acids. V shed 4 bases, J shed 8 bases, and the junction held 3 bases outside the gene matches. Germline-derived CDR1 and CDR2 are GTSNPN and SVGIG (reference sequence). CDR3 DNA: TGTGCCTGGACAGGGGGCGTCGGCTACACCTTC. Encoded protein: CAWTGGVGYTF.

The rearrangement uses TRBV29-1 and TRBJ2-3; possible D gene TRBD1, 5 bases. From germline, CDR1 is SQVTM and CDR2 ANQGSEA. The CDR3 extends over 14 amino acids. Trimming shortened V by 3 bases and J by 2 bases, and 12 bases separated the two germline ends. As DNA, the CDR3 is TGCAGCGTTGATCAAGGGGTAGCCACAGATACGCAGTATTTT. Its translation is CSVDQGVATDTQYF.

Remarks on this clone: This sample includes further DNA sequences coding for the same CDR3. This rearrangement joins TRBV30 to TRBJ1-5; 7 bases line up with TRBD1. The germline V gene has CDR1 GTSNPN and CDR2 SVGIG (reference sequence). Trimming removed 1 base from V and 5 bases from J; junction bases left unmatched: 2. The CDR3 length is 13 residues. The CDR3 DNA is TGTGCCTGGAGTGGACAGGGAGATCAGCCCCAGCATTTT. It encodes CAWSGQGDQPQHF.

J is TRBJ2-5 and V is TRBV2; TRBD1 is a possible D gene (6 bases). Germline assignment: CDR1 SNHLY and CDR2 FYNNEI. This CDR3 has 13 residues. Trimming shortened V by 4 bases and J by 5 bases, and 11 bases separated the two germline ends. The CDR3 region has the DNA TGTGCCAGCAGTGTTTGGCAGGGGGAGACCCAGTACTTC. This codes for CASSVWQGETQYF.

This clone was seen once. The V call is TRBV5-1, the J call TRBJ2-2, with 9 bases fitting TRBD2. The CDR3 spans 15 residues. Trimming took 1 base from V and 7 from J; bases not matched to a gene: 5. CDR1 is SGHRS and CDR2 is YFSETQ in the germline V gene. The CDR3 loop reads CASSLIAGVNGELFF. The CDR3 DNA reads as TGCGCCAGCAGCTTGATAGCGGGAGTGAACGGGGAGCTGTTTTTT.

This clone was counted only a few times. The chain joins TRBV6-5 to TRBJ2-1; 8 nucleotides line up with TRBD2. Germline V gene data show CDR1 as MNHEY and CDR2 as SVGAGI. The CDR3 consists of 15 residues. V lost 1 base, J lost 7 bases, and 6 bases stayed unmatched. The CDR3 nucleotides are TGTGCCAGCAGTTACTTAACGGGAGGGTCAAATGAGCAGTTCTTC. Its translation: CASSYLTGGSNEQFF.

The rearrangement joins TRBV25-1 to TRBJ2-3; 7 bases are shared with TRBD1. The CDR3 runs to 16 residues. CDR1 is MGHDK, CDR2 SYGVNS, per germline. J gave up 0 bases and V 2 bases, and 5 bases lay outside the gene matches. CDR3 amino acids: CASSEIGRGSTDTQYF. CDR3 sequence (DNA): TGTGCCAGCAGTGAAATCGGCAGGGGGAGCACAGATACGCAGTATTTT.

The chain recombines TRBV5-1 with TRBJ2-3; 13 bases agree with TRBD2. After removal of 6 bases from V and 5 bases from J, the junction contained 9 bases not matched to a gene. The CDR3 is made up of 16 amino acids. Germline lookup yields CDR1 SGHRS and CDR2 YFSETQ. The CDR3 here is CASTYGLAGVGDTQYF. The CDR3 DNA reads as TGCGCCAGCACCTACGGACTAGCGGGAGTGGGAGATACGCAGTATTTT.

The V and J genes are TRBV12-5 and TRBJ1-1; D gene unclear. The V end was cut by 0 bases, the J end by 0 bases, with 5 bases between. The CDR3 is 14 amino acids. Germline V gene data show CDR1 as LGHNT and CDR2 as FRNRAP. The CDR3 DNA is TGTGCTAGTGGTTTGGTCGGTATGAACACTGAAGCTTTCTTT. This encodes CASGLVGMNTEAFF.

This clone occurred a few times. V usage is TRBV6-5 and J usage is TRBJ2-1; perhaps TRBD2 as D (5 bases). Trimming cost V 5 bases and J 5 bases, with 13 bases left between them. This CDR3 is 14 amino acids long. Germline CDR1 MNHEY, CDR2 SVGAGI. As DNA, the CDR3 is TGTGCCAGCAGTGAAGTGACTAACAACAATGAGCAGTTCTTC. It is translated as CASSEVTNNNEQFF.